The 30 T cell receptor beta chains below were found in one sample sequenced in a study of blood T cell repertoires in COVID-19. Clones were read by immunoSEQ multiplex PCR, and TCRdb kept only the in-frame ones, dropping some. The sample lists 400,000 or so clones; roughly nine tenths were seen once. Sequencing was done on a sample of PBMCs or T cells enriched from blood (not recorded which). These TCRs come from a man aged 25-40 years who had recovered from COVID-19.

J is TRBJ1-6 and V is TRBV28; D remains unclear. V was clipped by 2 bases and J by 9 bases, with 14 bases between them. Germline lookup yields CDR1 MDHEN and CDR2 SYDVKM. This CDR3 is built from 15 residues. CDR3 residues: CASSLPGGRSSPLHF. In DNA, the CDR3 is TGTGCCAGCAGTTTACCCGGCGGGAGAAGTTCACCCCTCCACTTT.

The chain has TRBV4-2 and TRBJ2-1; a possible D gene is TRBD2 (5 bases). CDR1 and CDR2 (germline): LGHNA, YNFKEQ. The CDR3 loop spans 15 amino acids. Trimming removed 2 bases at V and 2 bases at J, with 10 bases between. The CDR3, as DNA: TGTGCCAGCAGCCAATCCCAGCGGACCTACAATGAGCAGTTCTTC. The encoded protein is CASSQSQRTYNEQFF.

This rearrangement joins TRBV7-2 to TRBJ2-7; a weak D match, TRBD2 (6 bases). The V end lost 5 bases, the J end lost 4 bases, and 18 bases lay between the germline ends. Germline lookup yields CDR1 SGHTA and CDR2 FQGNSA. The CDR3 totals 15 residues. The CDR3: CASSPRVGGWYEQYF. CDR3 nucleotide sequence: TGTGCCAGCAGCCCTAGAGTGGGGGGATGGTACGAGCAGTACTTC.

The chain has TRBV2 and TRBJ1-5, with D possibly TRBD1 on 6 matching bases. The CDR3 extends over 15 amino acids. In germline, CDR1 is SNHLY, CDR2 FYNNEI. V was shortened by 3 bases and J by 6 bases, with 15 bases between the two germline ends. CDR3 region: CASSDVPGAGQPQHF. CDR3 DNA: TGTGCCAGCAGTGACGTCCCAGGGGCTGGTCAGCCCCAGCATTTT.

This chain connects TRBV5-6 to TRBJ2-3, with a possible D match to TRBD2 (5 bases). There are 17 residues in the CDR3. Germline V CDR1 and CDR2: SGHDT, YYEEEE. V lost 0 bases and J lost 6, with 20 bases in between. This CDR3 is CASSLGLARNLPDTQYF. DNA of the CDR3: TGTGCCAGCAGCTTGGGCCTAGCACGTAATCTTCCCGATACGCAGTATTTT.

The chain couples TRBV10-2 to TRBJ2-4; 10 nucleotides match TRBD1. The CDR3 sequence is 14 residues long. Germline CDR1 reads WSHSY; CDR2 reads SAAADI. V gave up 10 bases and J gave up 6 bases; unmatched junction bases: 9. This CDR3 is CAMRQGAVGNIQYF. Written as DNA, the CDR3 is TGCGCCATGCGACAGGGGGCGGTGGGAAACATTCAGTACTTC.

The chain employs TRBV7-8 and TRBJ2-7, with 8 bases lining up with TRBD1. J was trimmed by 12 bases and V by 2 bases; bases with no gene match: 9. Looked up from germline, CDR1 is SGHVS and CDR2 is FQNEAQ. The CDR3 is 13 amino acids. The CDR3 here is CASSLLETGATYF. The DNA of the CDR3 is TGTGCCAGCAGCTTATTGGAGACAGGGGCCACGTACTTC.

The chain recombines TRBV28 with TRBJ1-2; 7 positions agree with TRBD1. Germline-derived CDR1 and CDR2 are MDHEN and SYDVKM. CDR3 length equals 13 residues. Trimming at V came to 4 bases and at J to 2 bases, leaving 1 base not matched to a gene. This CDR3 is CASSSGQNYGYTF. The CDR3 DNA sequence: TGTGCCAGCAGTTCGGGACAGAACTATGGCTACACCTTC.

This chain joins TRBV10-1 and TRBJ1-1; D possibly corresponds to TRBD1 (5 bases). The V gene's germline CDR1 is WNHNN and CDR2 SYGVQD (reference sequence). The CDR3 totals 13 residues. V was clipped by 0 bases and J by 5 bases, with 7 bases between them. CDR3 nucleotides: TGCGCCAGCAGTGAGTCCGGGGGAACTGAAGCTTTCTTT. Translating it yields CASSESGGTEAFF.

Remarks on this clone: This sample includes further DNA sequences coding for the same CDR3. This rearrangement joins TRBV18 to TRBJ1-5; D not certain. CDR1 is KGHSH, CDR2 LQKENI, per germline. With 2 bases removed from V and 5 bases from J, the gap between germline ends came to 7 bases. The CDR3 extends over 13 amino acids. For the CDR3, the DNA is TGTGCCAGCTCACCAGGGGAGTATCAGCCCCAGCATTTT. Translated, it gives CASSPGEYQPQHF.

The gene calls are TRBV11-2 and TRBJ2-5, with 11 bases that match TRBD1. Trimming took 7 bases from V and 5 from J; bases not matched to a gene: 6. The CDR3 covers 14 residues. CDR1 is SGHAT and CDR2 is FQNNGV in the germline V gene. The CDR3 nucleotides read TGTGCCAGCAACTTGGACAGGGGGCGTGAGACCCAGTACTTC. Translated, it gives CASNLDRGRETQYF.

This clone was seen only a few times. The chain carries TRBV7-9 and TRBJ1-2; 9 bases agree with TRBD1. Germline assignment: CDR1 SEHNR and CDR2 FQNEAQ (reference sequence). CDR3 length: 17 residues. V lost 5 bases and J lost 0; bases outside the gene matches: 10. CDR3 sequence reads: CASSPGGTGRSNYGYTF. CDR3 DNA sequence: TGTGCCAGCAGCCCCGGCGGGACAGGGCGCTCTAACTATGGCTACACCTTC. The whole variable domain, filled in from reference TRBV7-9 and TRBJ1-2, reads DTGVSQNPRHKITKRGQNVTFRCDPISEHNRLYWYRQTLGQGPEFLTYFQNEAQLEKSRLLSDRFSAERPKGSFSTLEIQRTEQGDSAMYLCASSPGGTGRSNYGYTFGSGTRLTVV.

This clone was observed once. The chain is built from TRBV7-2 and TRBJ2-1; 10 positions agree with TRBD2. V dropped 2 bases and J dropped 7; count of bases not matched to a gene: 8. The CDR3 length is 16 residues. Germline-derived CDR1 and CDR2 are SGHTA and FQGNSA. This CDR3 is CASSLQGQREGNEQFF. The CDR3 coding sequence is TGTGCCAGCAGCTTACAGGGTCAGCGGGAGGGAAATGAGCAGTTCTTC.

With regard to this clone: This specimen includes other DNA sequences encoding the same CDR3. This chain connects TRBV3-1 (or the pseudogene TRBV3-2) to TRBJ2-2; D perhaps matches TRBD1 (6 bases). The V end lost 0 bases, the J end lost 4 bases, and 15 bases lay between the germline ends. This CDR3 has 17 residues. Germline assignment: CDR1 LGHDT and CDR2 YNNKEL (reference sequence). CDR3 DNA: TGTGCCAGCAGCCAAGATCTGGGGACACTTCCCACCGGGGAGCTGTTTTTT. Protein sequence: CASSQDLGTLPTGELFF.

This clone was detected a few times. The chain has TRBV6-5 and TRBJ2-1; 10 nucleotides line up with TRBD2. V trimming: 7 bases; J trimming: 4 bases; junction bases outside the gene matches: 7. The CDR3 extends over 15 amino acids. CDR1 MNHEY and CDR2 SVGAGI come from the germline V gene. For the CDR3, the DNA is TGTGCCAGCACCCCCTCTAGCGGGGGTTACAATGAGCAGTTCTTC. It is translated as CASTPSSGGYNEQFF.

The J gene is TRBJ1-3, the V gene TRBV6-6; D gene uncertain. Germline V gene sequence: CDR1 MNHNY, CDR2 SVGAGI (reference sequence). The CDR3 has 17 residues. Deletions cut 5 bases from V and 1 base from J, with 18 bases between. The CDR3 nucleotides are TGTGCCAGCAGTCATGGCGGGGTTTTCGGGTCTGGAAACACCATATATTTT. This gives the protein CASSHGGVFGSGNTIYF.

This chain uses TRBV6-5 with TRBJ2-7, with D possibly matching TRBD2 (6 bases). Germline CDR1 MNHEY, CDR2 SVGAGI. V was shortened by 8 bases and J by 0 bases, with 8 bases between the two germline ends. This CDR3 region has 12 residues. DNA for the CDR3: TGTGCCAGCCGCGGGGCCTCCTACGAGCAGTACTTC. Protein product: CASRGASYEQYF.

The DNA for the CDR3 is TGTGCCAGCAGTTACTCTGCTGGGCTCGGTGGCTACACCTTC. Encoded protein: CASSYSAGLGGYTF. This chain connects TRBV6-5 to TRBJ1-2; D ambiguous. V was clipped by 0 bases and J by 7 bases, with 12 bases between them. In germline, CDR1 is MNHEY, CDR2 SVGAGI. The CDR3 consists of 14 residues.

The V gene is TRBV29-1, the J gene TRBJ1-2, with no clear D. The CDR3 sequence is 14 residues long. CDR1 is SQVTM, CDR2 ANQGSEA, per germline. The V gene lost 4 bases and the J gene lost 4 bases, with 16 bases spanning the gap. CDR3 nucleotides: TGCAGCGTTGTGGGCCCGCCGAACCCCTATGGCTACACCTTC. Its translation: CSVVGPPNPYGYTF.

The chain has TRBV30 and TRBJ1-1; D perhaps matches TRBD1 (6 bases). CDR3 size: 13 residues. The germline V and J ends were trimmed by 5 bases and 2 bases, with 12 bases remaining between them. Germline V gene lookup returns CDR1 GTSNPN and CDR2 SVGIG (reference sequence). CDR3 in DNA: TGTGCCTGGGAAGCAGGGGTAAACACTGAAGCTTTCTTT. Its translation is CAWEAGVNTEAFF.

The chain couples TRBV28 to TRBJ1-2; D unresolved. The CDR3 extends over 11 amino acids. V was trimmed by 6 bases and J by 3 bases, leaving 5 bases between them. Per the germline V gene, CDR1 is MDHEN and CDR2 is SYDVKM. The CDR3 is CASRGDYGYTF. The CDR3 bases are TGTGCCAGCAGAGGAGACTATGGCTACACCTTC.

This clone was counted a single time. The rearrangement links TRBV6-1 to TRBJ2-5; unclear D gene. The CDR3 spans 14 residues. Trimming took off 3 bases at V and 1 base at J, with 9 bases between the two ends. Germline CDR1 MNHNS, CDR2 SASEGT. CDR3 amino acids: CASSEATLQETQYF. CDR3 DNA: TGTGCCAGCAGTGAGGCGACACTCCAAGAGACCCAGTACTTC.

CDR3 sequence reads: CASSFSTGQTHGYTF. The CDR3 DNA sequence: TGCGCCAGCAGCTTCTCTACCGGACAGACCCATGGCTACACCTTC. V gene TRBV5-1 combines with J gene TRBJ1-2, with D possibly TRBD1 on 6 matching bases. V dropped 2 bases and J dropped 6 bases, with 17 bases sitting between them. This CDR3 region has 15 residues. Germline V CDR1 and CDR2: SGHRS, YFSETQ.

CDR3 in DNA: TGTGCCACCCACAGTAATGAAAAACTGTTTTTT. Translated: CATHSNEKLFF. V is TRBV28 and J is TRBJ1-4, with unresolved D. The germline V gene has CDR1 MDHEN and CDR2 SYDVKM. V was clipped by 10 bases and J by 4 bases, with 7 bases between them. The CDR3 consists of 11 residues. Variable domain in full (rest from reference TRBV28 and TRBJ1-4): DVKVTQSSRYLVKRTGEKVFLECVQDMDHENMFWYRQDPGLGLRLIYFSYDVKMKEKGDIPEGYSVSREKKERFSLILESASTNQTSMYLCATHSNEKLFFGSGTQLSVL.

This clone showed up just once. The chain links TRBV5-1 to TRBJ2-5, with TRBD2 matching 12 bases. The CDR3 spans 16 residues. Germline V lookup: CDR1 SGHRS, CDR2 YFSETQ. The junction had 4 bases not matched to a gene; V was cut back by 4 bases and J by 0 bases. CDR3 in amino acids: CASSTGLAGYQETQYF. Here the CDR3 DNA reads TGCGCCAGCAGCACCGGACTAGCGGGGTACCAAGAGACCCAGTACTTC.

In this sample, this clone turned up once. The CDR3 spells CASSLSPAPVQKKYNEQFF. The CDR3 nucleotides are TGCGCCAGCAGCTTATCCCCAGCCCCAGTACAGAAGAAATACAATGAGCAGTTCTTC. The chain links TRBV5-1 to TRBJ2-1; D not resolved. The germline V and J ends were trimmed by 2 bases and 4 bases, with 25 bases remaining between them. Per the germline V gene, CDR1 is SGHRS and CDR2 is YFSETQ. The CDR3 extends over 19 amino acids.

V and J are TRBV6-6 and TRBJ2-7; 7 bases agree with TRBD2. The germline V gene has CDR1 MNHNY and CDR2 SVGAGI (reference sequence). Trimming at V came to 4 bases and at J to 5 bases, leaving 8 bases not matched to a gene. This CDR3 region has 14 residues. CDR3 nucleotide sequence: TGTGCCAGCAGTTCCTCTAGCGGCGTCCACGAGCAGTACTTC. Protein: CASSSSSGVHEQYF.

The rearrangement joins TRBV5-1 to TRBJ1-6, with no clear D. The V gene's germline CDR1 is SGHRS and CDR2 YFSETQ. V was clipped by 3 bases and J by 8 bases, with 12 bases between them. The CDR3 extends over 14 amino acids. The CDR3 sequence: CASSYRGYDSPLHF. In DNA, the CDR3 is TGCGCCAGCAGCTATCGGGGATATGATTCACCCCTCCACTTT.

The CDR3: CASSQDWTGGDGYTF. Written as DNA, the CDR3 is TGTGCCAGCAGCCAAGACTGGACAGGGGGGGATGGCTACACCTTC. The chain links TRBV3-1 (or the pseudogene TRBV3-2) to TRBJ1-2; 10 bases line up with TRBD1. Germline loops: CDR1 LGHDT, CDR2 YNNKEL (reference sequence). The ends lost 0 bases at V and 6 bases at J; junction bases unmatched: 4. The CDR3 covers 15 residues.

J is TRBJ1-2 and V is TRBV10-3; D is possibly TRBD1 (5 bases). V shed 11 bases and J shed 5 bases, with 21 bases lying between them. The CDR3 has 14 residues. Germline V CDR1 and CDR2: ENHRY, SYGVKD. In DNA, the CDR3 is TGTGCCGCCGGTGGGGACGGGGGGTTTTATGGCTACACCTTC. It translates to CAAGGDGGFYGYTF.